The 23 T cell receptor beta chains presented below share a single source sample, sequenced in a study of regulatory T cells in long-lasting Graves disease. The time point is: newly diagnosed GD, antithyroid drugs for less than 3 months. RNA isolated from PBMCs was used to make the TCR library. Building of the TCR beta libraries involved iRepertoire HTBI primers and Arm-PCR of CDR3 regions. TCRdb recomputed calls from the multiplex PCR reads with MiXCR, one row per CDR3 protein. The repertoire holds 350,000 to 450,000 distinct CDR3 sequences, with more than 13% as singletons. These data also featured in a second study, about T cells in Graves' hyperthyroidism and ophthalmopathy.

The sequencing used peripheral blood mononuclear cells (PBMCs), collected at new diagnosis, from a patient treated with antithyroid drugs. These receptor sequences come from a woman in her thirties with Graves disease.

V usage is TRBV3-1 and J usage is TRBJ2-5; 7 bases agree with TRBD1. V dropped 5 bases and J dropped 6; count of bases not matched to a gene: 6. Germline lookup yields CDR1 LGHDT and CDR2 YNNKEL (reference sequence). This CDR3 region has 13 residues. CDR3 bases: TGTGCCAGCAGCTCGACAGGGCCCCAGACCCAGTACTTC. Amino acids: CASSSTGPQTQYF.

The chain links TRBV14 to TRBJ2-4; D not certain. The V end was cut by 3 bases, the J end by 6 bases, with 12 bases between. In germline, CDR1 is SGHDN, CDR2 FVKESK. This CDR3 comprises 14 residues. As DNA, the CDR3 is TGTGCCAGCAGCCAGGAAAGGGCAGGAAACATTCAGTACTTC. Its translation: CASSQERAGNIQYF.

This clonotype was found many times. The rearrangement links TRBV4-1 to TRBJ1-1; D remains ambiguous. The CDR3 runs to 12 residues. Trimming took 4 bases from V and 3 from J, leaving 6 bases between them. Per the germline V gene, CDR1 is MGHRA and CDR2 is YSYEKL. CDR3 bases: TGCGCCAGCAGCCGGGGAGACACTGAAGCTTTCTTT. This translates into CASSRGDTEAFF.

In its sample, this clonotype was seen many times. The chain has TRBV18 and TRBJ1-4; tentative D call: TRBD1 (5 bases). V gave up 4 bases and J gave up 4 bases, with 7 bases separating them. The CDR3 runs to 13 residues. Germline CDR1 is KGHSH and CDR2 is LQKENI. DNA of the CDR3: TGTGCCAGCTCACGAGGGGTTAATGAAAAACTGTTTTTT. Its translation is CASSRGVNEKLFF.

The CDR3 bases are TGTGCCAGCAGCCCCGGATGGGGGGACAAATCCCAAGAGACCCAGTACTTC. Translation gives CASSPGWGDKSQETQYF. The V call is TRBV11-3, the J call TRBJ2-5, with D possibly being TRBD1 or TRBD2 (6 bases each). The CDR3 totals 17 residues. Germline CDR1 and CDR2: SGHNT and YENEEA. V lost 5 bases and J 1 base, leaving 20 bases between the germline ends.

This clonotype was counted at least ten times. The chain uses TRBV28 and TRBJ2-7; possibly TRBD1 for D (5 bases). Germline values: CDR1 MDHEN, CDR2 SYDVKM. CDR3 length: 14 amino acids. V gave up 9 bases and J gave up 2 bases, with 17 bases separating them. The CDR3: CARAPTQGTYEQYF. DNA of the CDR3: TGTGCCAGGGCCCCGACCCAGGGAACCTACGAGCAGTACTTC.

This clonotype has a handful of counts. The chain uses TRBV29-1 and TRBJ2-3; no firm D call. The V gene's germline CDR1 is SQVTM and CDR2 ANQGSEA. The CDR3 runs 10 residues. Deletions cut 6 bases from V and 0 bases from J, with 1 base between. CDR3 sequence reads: CSVSTDTQYF. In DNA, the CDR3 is TGCAGCGTCAGCACAGATACGCAGTATTTT.

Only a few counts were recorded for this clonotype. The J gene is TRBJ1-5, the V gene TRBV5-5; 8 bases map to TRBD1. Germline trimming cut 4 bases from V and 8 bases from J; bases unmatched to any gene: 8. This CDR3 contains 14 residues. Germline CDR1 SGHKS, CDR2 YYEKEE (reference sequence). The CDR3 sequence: CASSPGTGSKPQHF. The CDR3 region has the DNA TGTGCCAGCAGCCCGGGGACAGGATCGAAGCCCCAGCATTTT.

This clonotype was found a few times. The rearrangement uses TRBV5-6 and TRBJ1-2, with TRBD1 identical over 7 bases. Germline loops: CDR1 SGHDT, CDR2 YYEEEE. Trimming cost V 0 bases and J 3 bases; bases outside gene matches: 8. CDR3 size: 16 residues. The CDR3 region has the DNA TGTGCCAGCAGCTTGGGGGCCAGGGGGTTGGACTATGGCTACACCTTC. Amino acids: CASSLGARGLDYGYTF.

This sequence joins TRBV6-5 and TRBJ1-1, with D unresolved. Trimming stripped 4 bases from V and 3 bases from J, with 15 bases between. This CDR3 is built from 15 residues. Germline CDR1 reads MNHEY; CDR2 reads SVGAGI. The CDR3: CASSSRVFRDTEAFF. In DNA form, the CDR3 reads TGTGCCAGCAGTTCCCGGGTTTTTCGGGACACTGAAGCTTTCTTT.

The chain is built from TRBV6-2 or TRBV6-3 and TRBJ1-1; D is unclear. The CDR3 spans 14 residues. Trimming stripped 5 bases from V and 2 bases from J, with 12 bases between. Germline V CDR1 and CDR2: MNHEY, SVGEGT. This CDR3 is CASSEIRTNTEAFF. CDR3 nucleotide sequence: TGTGCCAGCAGTGAGATCAGGACCAACACTGAAGCTTTCTTT.

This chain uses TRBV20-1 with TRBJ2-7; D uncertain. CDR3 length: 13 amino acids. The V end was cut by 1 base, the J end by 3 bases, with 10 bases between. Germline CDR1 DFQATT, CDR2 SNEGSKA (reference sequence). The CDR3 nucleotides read TGCAGTGCTAGAGGGACGATTGGCTACGAGCAGTACTTC. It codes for CSARGTIGYEQYF.

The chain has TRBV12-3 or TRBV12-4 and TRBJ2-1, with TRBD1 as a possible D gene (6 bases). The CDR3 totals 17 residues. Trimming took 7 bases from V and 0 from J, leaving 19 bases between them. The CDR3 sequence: CASTQGRGLGSYNEQFF. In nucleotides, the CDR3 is TGTGCCAGCACCCAAGGCAGGGGTCTCGGCTCCTACAATGAGCAGTTCTTC.

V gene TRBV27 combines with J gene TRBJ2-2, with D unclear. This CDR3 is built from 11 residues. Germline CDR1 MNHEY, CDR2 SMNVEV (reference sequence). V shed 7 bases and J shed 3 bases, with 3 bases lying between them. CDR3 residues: CASMDTGELFF. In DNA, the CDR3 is TGTGCCAGCATGGACACCGGGGAGCTGTTTTTT.

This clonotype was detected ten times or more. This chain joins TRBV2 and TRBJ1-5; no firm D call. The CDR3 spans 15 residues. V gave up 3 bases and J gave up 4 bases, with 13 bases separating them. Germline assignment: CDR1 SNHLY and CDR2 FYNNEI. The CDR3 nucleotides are TGTGCCAGCAGTGATTCGTCTATGAGGAATCAGCCCCAGCATTTT. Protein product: CASSDSSMRNQPQHF. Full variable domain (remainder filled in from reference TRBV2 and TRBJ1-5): EPEVTQTPSHQVTQMGQEVILRCVPISNHLYFYWYRQILGQKVEFLVSFYNNEISEKSEIFDDQFSVERPDGSNFTLKIRSTKLEDSAMYFCASSDSSMRNQPQHFGDGTRLSIL.

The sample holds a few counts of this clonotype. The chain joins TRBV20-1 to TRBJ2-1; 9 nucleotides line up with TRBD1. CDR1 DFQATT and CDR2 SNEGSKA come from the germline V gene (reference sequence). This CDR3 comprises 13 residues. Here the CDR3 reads CRAGTGSYNEQFF. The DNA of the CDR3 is TGCAGGGCCGGGACAGGGTCCTACAATGAGCAGTTCTTC.

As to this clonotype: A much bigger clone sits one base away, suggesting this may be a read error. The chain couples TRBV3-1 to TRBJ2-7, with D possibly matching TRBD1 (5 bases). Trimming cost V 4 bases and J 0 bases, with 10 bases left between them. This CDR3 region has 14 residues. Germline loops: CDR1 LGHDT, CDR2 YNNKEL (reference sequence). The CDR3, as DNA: TGTGCCAGCAGCCGGGGCATCCTCTCCTACGAGCAGTACTTC. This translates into CASSRGILSYEQYF.

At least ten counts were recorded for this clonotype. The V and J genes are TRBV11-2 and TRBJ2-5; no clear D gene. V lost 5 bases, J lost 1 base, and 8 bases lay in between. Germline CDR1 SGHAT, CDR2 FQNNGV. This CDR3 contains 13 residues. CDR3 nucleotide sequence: TGTGCCAGCAGCCCATCTCCCCAAGAGACCCAGTACTTC. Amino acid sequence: CASSPSPQETQYF.

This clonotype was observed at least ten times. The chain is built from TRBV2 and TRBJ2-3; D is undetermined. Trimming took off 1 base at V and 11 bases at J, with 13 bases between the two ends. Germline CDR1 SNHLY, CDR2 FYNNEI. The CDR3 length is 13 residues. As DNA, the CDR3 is TGTGCCAGCAGTGAAGAAGGCCGATCGATGCAGTATTTT. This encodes CASSEEGRSMQYF.

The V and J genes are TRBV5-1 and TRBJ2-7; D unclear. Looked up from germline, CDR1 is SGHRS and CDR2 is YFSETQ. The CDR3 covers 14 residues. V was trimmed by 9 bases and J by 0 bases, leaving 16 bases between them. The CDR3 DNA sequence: TGCGCCACCGAGCCGGTCAGAATCTCCTACGAGCAGTACTTC. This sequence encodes CATEPVRISYEQYF.

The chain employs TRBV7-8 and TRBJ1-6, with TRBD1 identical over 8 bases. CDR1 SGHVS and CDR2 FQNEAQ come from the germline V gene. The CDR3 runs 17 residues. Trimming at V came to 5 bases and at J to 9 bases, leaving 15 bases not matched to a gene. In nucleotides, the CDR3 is TGTGCCAGCAGCATGGACAGGGAGAGGGTATCGGCTTCACCCCTCCACTTT. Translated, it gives CASSMDRERVSASPLHF.

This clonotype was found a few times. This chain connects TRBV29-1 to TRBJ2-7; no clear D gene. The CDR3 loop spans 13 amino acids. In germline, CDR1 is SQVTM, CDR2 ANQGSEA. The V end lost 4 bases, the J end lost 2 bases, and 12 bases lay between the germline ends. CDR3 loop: CSVGLPRPYEQYF. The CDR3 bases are TGCAGCGTTGGACTCCCTCGGCCCTACGAGCAGTACTTC.

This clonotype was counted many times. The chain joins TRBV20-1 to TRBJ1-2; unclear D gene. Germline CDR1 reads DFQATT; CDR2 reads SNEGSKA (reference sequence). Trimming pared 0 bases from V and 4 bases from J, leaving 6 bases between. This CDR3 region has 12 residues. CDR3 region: CSARERLYGYTF. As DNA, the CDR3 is TGCAGTGCTAGAGAGAGACTCTATGGCTACACCTTC.